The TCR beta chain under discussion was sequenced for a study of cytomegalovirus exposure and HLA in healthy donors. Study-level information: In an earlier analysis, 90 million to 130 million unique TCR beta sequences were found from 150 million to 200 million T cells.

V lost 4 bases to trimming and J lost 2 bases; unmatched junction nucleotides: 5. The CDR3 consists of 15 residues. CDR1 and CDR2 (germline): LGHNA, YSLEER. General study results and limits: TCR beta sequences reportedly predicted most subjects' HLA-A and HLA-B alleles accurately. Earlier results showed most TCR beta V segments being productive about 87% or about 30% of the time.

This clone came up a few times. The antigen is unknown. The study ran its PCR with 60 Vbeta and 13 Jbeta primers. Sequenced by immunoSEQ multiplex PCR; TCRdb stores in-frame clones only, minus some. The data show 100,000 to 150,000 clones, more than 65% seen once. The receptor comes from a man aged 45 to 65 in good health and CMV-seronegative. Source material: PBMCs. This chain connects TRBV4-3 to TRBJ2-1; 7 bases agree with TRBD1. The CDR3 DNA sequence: TGCGCCAGCAGCCCGACAGGGCGAACCTACAATGAGCAGTTCTTC. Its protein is CASSPTGRTYNEQFF.